This T cell receptor beta chain was sequenced during a study of response to subunit inactivated influenza vaccine. General study results and limits: A suggestion made by the authors is that each seasonal influenza vaccination recruits few new T cells.

TCRdb independently ran MiXCR on the RT-PCR reads; one entry per CDR3 protein. The repertoire holds about 800,000 distinct CDR3 sequences, with roughly 20% as singletons. This clonotype was picked up a small number of times. Its antigen remains unidentified. The material sequenced was PBMCs from blood, taken roughly 5 days after vaccination. The source of this sequence is a man aged 45-65 years who received an inactivated influenza vaccine.

The CDR3 is CSARRGRTNEKLFF. DNA for the CDR3: TGCAGTGCTAGGAGGGGGAGAACTAATGAAAAACTGTTTTTT. This chain connects TRBV20-1 to TRBJ1-4; maybe TRBD1 (6 bases). This CDR3 has 14 amino acids. Trimming removed 3 bases from V and 1 base from J, with 9 bases in between. Per germline, CDR1 DFQATT and CDR2 SNEGSKA (reference sequence).